This T cell receptor beta chain was sequenced in a study of OX40 agonist ivuxolimab in advanced cancers. TCRdb keeps only in-frame clones here, not all; method: immunoSEQ multiplex PCR. The table lists tens of thousands of clones, over 85% of them singletons. Trimming removed 1 base from V and 0 bases from J, with 4 bases in between. The CDR3 loop spans 14 amino acids. The germline gives CDR1 MDHEN, CDR2 SYDVKM. The sequencing used CD4+ or CD8+ T cells sorted from blood, collected in a trial of the OX40 agonist ivuxolimab. The rearrangement joins TRBV28 to TRBJ1-3; no reliable D call. The origin of this receptor is an adult with an advanced solid tumor such as melanoma, head and neck, liver or kidney cancer. The CDR3 nucleotides read TGTGCCAGCAGTTTATACAGCTCTGGAAACACCATATATTTT. Protein sequence: CASSLYSSGNTIYF.